Listed below are T cell receptor beta chains from one sample, sequenced in a study of cytomegalovirus exposure and HLA in healthy donors. Profiled with immunoSEQ multiplex PCR; TCRdb holds only in-frame clones, not every one. Counted here are more than 90,000 clones, approximately 88% occurring once; the ten biggest clones make up about 1.8%. Sequenced sample: PBMCs. The receptors come from a man between 18 and 29 years old in good health and CMV-seronegative. Each CDR3 is given with its conserved first and last residue. A D gene is named only where the DNA matches it firmly. Part of the rows lack a size; the others show once, few, many or a class for expanded clones.

TRBJ2-1	NA	TRBV2	NA	15	TGTGCCAGCAGTGTGGCAGTCCACTCCTACAATGAGCAGTTCTTC	CASSVAVHSYNEQFF
TRBJ2-1	TRBD2	TRBV5-1	NA	15	TGCGCCAGCAGCTTGGTCCTAGCGGGAAGGGATGAGCAGTTCTTC	CASSLVLAGRDEQFF
TRBJ1-2	TRBD1	TRBV28	NA	12	TGTGCCAGTAGACAGGGTTCGGCTGGCTACACCTTC	CASRQGSAGYTF
TRBJ2-7	TRBD2	TRBV7-9	NA	15	TGTGCCAGCAGCTATAGCGGGGGTAAAGCCTACGAGCAGTACTTC	CASSYSGGKAYEQYF
TRBJ2-3	NA	TRBV5-1	few	14	TGCGCCAGCAGCTTGTATTCAGTTACAGATACGCAGTATTTT	CASSLYSVTDTQYF
TRBJ2-1	NA	TRBV10-3	NA	14	TGTGCCATCAGTGAGTTGAAGCGGGCGAAGGAGCAGTTCTTC	CAISELKRAKEQFF
TRBJ1-2	NA	TRBV30	NA	12	TGTGCCTGGACCGGGGGGCTCTATGGCTACACCTTC	CAWTGGLYGYTF
TRBJ1-2	NA	TRBV19	NA	13	TGTGCCAGTAGTAGCTCAGCTAGCTATGGCTACACCTTC	CASSSSASYGYTF
TRBJ2-7	TRBD1	TRBV28	NA	15	TGTGCCAGCAGACCTCAGGGGGAAGGTACCTACGAGCAGTACTTC	CASRPQGEGTYEQYF
TRBJ2-1	TRBD1	TRBV6-5	NA	15	TGTGCCAGCAGGCGGACAGGGAGTACCAACAATGAGCAGTTCTTC	CASRRTGSTNNEQFF
TRBJ2-5	TRBD2	TRBV27	NA	16	TGTGCCAGCAGTTTAGGTCTAGCGGGGGGCCAAGAGACCCAGTACTTC	CASSLGLAGGQETQYF
TRBJ2-3	NA	TRBV7-2	once	13	TGTGCCAGCAGCTTAGAGGGGGCAGATACGCAGTATTTT	CASSLEGADTQYF
TRBJ2-3	NA	TRBV29-1	NA	15	TGCAGCGTTGAAATCCAGGACAGTAGCACAGATACGCAGTATTTT	CSVEIQDSSTDTQYF
TRBJ1-1	NA	TRBV6-5	NA	14	TGTGCCAGCAGTGCCCGAGGGGGTGGCACTGAAGCTTTCTTT	CASSARGGGTEAFF
TRBJ2-5	TRBD2	TRBV27	NA	16	TGTGCCAGCAGTTTATCCCCGGGAGCGGGAAAAGAGACCCAGTACTTC	CASSLSPGAGKETQYF
TRBJ1-1	TRBD1	TRBV6-1	NA	14	TGTGCCAGCACGACGGACAGGGCAACGCCTGAAGCTTTCTTT	CASTTDRATPEAFF
TRBJ1-2	NA	TRBV27	NA	16	TGTGCCAGCAGTTTATCGACTATAATAAGTCCGGGTGGCTACACCTTC	CASSLSTIISPGGYTF
TRBJ2-4	NA	TRBV28	NA	12	TGTGCCACCCACGTATCCGGGAGCATTCAGTACTTC	CATHVSGSIQYF
TRBJ2-7	NA	TRBV5-1	NA	15	TGCGCCAGCAGCTTGGAAGGGGGGGCGGTTTCCGAGCAGTACTTC	CASSLEGGAVSEQYF
TRBJ1-5	NA	TRBV19	NA	15	TGTGCCAGTAGTTCTTCGGGAGCTTCCAATCAGCCCCAGCATTTT	CASSSSGASNQPQHF
TRBJ2-2	TRBD2	TRBV28	few	15	TGTGCCAGCCGGGGGGACCGAGATAACACCGGGGAGCTGTTTTTT	CASRGDRDNTGELFF
TRBJ2-7	NA	TRBV28	NA	16	TGTGCCAGCAGTTCCCACTCGACTGGTAAGATCTACGAGCAGTACTTC	CASSSHSTGKIYEQYF
TRBJ2-2	NA	TRBV4-1	NA	15	TGCGCCAGCAGCCAAGTGATACATAACACCGGGGAGCTGTTTTTT	CASSQVIHNTGELFF